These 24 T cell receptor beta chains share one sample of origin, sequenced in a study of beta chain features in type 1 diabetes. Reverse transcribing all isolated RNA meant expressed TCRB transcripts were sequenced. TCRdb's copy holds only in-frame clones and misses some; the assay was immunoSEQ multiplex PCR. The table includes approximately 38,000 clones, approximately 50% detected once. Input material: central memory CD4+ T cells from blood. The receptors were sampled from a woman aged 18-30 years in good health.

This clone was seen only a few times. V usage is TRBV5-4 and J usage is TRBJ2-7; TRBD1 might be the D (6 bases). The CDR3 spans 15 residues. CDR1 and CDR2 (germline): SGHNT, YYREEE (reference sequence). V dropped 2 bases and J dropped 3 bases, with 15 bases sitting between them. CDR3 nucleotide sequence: TGTGCCAGCAGCTTCAGCGGAACGACAGGCTACGAGCAGTACTTC. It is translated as CASSFSGTTGYEQYF.

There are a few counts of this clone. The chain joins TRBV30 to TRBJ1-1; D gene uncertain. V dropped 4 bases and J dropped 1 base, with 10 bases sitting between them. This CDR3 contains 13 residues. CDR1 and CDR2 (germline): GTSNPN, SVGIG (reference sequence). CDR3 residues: CAWNPQTNTEAFF. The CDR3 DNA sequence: TGTGCCTGGAATCCACAGACGAACACTGAAGCTTTCTTT.

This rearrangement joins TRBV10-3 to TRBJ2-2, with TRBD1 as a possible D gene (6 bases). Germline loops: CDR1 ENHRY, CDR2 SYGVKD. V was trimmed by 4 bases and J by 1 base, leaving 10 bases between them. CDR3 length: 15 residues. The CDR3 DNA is TGTGCCATCAGTGCTCAACAGGGGAACACCGGGGAGCTGTTTTTT. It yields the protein CAISAQQGNTGELFF.

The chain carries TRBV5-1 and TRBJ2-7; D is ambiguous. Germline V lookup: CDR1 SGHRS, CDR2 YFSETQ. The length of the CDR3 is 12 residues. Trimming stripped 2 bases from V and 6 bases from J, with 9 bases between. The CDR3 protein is CASSFSIGEQYF. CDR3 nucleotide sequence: TGCGCCAGCAGCTTTTCCATCGGCGAGCAGTACTTC.

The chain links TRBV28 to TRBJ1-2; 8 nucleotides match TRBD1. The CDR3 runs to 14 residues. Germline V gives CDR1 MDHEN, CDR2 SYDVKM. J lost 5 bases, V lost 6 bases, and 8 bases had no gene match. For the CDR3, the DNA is TGTGCCAGCAGAGAAACAGGGGGTAGTTATGGCTACACCTTC. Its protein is CASRETGGSYGYTF.

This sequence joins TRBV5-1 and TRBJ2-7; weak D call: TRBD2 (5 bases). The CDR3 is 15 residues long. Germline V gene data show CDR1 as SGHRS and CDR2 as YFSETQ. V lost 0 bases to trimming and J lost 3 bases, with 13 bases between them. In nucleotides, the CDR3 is TGCGCCAGCAGCTTGGGCGGGTCCCAGGACTACGAGCAGTACTTC. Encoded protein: CASSLGGSQDYEQYF.

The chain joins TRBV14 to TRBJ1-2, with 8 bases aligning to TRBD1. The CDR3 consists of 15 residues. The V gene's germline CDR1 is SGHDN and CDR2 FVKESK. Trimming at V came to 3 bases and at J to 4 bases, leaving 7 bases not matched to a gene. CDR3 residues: CASSQGTGLLYGYTF. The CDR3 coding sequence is TGTGCCAGCAGCCAGGGGACAGGTCTTCTCTATGGCTACACCTTC.

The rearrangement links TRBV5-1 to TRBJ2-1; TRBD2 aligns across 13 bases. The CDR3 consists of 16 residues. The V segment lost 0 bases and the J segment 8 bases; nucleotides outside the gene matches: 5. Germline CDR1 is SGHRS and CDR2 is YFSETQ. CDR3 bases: TGCGCCAGCAGCTTGGCATCCGGACTAGCGGGAGATGAGCAGTTCTTC. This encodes CASSLASGLAGDEQFF.

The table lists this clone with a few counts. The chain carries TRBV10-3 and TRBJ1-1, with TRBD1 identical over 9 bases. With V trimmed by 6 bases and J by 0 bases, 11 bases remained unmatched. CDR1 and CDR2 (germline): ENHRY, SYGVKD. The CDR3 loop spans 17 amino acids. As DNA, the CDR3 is TGTGCCATCAGCGATACAGGGGGCTTTCGAGTGAACACTGAAGCTTTCTTT. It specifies CAISDTGGFRVNTEAFF.

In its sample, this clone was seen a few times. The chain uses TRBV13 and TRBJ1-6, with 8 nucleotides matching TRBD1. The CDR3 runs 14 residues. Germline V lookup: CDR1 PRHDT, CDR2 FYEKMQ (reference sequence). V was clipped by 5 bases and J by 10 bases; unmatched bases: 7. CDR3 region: CASSRDRGRSPLHF. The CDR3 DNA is TGTGCCAGCAGCCGTGACAGGGGAAGGTCACCCCTCCACTTT. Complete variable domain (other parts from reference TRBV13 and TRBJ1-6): AAGVIQSPRHLIKEKRETATLKCYPIPRHDTVYWYQQGPGQDPQFLISFYEKMQSDKGSIPDRFSAQQFSDYHSELNMSSLELGDSALYFCASSRDRGRSPLHFGNGTRLTVT.

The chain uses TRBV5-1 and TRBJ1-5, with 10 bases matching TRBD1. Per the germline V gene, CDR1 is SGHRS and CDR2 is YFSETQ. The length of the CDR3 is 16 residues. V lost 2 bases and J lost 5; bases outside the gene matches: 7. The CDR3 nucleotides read TGCGCCAGCAGCTTAATACCGGGACAGGGGTATCAGCCCCAGCATTTT. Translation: CASSLIPGQGYQPQHF.

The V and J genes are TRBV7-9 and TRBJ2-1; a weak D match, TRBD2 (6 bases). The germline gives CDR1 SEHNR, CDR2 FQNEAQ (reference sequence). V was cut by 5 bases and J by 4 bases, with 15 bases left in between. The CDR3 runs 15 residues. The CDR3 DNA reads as TGTGCCAGCAGCCCGGATGGAGGGAATTACAATGAGCAGTTCTTC. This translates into CASSPDGGNYNEQFF.

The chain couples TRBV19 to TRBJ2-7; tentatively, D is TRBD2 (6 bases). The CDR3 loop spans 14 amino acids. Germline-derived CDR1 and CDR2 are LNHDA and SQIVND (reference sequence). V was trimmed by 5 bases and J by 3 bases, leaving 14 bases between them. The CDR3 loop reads CASSLPGTHYEQYF. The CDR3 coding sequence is TGTGCCAGTAGTCTACCCGGGACTCACTACGAGCAGTACTTC.

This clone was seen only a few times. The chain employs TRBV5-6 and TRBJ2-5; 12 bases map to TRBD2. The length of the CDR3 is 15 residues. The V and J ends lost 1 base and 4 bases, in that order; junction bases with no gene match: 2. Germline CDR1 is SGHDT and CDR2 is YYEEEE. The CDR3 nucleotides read TGTGCCAGCAGCTTGCTAGCGGGGGGGCGAGAGACCCAGTACTTC. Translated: CASSLLAGGRETQYF. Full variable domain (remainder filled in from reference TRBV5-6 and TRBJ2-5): DAGVTQSPTHLIKTRGQQVTLRCSPKSGHDTVSWYQQALGQGPQFIFQYYEEEERQRGNFPDRFSGHQFPNYSSELNVNALLLGDSALYLCASSLLAGGRETQYFGPGTRLLVL.

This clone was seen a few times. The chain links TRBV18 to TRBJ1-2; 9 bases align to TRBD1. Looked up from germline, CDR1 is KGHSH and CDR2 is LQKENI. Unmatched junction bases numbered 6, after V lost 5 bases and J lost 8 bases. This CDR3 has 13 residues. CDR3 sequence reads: CASSGDRVRGYTF. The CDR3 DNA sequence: TGTGCCAGCTCAGGGGACAGGGTCCGGGGCTACACCTTC.

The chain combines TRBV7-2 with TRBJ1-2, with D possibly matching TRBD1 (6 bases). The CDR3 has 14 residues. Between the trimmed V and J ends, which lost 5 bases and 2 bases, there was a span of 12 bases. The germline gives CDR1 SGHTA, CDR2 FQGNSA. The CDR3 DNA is TGTGCCAGCAGCAAAGGGGGGGGAAACTATGGCTACACCTTC. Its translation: CASSKGGGNYGYTF. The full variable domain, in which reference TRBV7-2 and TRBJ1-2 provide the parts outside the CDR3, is GAGVSQSPSNKVTEKGKDVELRCDPISGHTALYWYRQSLGQGLEFLIYFQGNSAPDKSGLPSDRFSAERTGGSVSTLTIQRTQQEDSAVYLCASSKGGGNYGYTFGSGTRLTVV.

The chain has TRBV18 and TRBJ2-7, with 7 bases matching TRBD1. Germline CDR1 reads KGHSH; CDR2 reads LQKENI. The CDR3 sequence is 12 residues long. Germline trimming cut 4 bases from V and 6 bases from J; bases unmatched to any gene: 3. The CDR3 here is CASSQGASEQYF. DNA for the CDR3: TGTGCCAGCTCACAGGGGGCAAGCGAGCAGTACTTC.

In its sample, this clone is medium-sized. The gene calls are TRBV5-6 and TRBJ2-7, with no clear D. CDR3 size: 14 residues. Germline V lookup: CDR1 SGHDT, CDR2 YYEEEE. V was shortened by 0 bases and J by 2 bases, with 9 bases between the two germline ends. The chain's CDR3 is CASSLGGGTYEQYF. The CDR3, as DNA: TGTGCCAGCAGCTTGGGCGGTGGTACCTACGAGCAGTACTTC. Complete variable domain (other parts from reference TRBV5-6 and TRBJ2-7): DAGVTQSPTHLIKTRGQQVTLRCSPKSGHDTVSWYQQALGQGPQFIFQYYEEEERQRGNFPDRFSGHQFPNYSSELNVNALLLGDSALYLCASSLGGGTYEQYFGPGTRLTVT.

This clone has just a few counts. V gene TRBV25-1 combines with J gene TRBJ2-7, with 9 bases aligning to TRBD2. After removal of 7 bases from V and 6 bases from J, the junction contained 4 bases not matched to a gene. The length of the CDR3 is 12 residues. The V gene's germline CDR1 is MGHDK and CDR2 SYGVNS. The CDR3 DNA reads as TGTGCCAGCACGGCTAGCGGGATCGAGCAGTACTTC. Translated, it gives CASTASGIEQYF.

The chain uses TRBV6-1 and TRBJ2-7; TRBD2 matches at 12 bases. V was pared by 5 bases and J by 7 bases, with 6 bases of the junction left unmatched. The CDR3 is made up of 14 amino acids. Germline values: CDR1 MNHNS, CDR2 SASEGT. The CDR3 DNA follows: TGTGCCAGCAGTTCTAGCGGGAGGGCCGTAGAGCAGTACTTC. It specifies CASSSSGRAVEQYF.

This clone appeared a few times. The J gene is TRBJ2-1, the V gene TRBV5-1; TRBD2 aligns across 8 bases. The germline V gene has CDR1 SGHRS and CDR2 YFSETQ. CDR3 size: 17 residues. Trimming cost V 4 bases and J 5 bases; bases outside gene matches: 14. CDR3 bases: TGCGCCAGCAGCCGGGGAAGTACATCGGGGGGGCACAATGAGCAGTTCTTC. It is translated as CASSRGSTSGGHNEQFF.

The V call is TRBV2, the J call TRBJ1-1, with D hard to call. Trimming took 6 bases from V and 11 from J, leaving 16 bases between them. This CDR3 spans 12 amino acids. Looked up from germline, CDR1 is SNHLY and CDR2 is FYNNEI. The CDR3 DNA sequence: TGTGCCAGCAGCGACCGGGGAGCCTCCGCTTTCTTT. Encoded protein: CASSDRGASAFF. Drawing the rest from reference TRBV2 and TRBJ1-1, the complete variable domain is EPEVTQTPSHQVTQMGQEVILRCVPISNHLYFYWYRQILGQKVEFLVSFYNNEISEKSEIFDDQFSVERPDGSNFTLKIRSTKLEDSAMYFCASSDRGASAFFGQGTRLTVV.

In nucleotides, the CDR3 is TGTGCCAGCAGCCAGGACGGGACAGGGAAGAGGGAGCAGTACTTC. The encoded protein is CASSQDGTGKREQYF. The chain carries TRBV5-6 and TRBJ2-7, with 9 bases that match TRBD1. Germline CDR1 SGHDT, CDR2 YYEEEE. CDR3 length: 15 amino acids. V was clipped by 4 bases and J by 7 bases; unmatched bases: 12.

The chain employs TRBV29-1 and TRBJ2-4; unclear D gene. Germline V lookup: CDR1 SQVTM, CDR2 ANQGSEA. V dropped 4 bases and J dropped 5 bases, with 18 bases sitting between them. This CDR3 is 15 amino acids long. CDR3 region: CSVVGVRRRENIQYF. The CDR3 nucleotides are TGCAGCGTTGTAGGTGTACGGCGACGGGAAAACATTCAGTACTTC.